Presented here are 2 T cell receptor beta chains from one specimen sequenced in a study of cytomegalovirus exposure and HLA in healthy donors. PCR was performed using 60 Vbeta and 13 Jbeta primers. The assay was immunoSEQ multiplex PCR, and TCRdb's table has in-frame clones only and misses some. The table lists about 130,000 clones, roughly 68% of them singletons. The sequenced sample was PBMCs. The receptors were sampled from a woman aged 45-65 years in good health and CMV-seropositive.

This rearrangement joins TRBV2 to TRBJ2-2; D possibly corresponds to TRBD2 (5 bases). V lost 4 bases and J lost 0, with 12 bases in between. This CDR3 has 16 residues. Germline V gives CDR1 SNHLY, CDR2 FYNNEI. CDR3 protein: CASSASGVTNTGELFF. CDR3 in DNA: TGTGCCAGCAGTGCAAGCGGAGTAACGAACACCGGGGAGCTGTTTTTT. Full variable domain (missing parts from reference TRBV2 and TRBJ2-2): EPEVTQTPSHQVTQMGQEVILRCVPISNHLYFYWYRQILGQKVEFLVSFYNNEISEKSEIFDDQFSVERPDGSNFTLKIRSTKLEDSAMYFCASSASGVTNTGELFFGEGSRLTVL.

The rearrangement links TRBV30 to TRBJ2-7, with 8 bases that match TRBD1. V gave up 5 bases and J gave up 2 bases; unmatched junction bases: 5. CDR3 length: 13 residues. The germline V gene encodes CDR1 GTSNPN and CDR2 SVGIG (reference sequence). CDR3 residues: CAWSRGLTYEQYF. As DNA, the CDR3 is TGTGCCTGGTCCAGGGGGCTCACCTACGAGCAGTACTTC.